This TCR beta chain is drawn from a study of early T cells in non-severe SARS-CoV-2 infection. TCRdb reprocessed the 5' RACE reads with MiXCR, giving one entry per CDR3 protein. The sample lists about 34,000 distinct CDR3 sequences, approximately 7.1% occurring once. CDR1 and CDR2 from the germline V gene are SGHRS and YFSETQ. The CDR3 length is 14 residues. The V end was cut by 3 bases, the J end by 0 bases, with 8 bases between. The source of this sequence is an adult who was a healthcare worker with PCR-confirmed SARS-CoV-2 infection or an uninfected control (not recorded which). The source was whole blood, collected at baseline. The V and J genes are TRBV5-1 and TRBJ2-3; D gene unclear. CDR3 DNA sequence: TGCGCCAGCAGCTGGAAATTAAGCACAGATACGCAGTATTTT. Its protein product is CASSWKLSTDTQYF.